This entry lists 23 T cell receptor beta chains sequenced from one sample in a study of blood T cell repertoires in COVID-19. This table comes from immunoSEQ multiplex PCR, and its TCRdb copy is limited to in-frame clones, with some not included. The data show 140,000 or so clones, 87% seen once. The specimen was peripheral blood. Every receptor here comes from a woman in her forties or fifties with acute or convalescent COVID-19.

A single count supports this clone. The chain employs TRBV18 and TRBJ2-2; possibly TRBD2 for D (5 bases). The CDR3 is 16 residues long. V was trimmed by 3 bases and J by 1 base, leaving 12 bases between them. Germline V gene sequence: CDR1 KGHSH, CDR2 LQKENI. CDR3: CASSPRIGRNTGELFF. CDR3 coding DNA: TGTGCCAGCTCACCCCGGATTGGGAGGAACACCGGGGAGCTGTTTTTT.

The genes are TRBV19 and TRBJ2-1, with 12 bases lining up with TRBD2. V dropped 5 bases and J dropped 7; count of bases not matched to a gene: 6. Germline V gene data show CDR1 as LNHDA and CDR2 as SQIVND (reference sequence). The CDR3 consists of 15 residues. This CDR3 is CASSGTSGLTNEQFF. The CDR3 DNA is TGTGCCAGTAGTGGGACTAGCGGGTTGACAAATGAGCAGTTCTTC.

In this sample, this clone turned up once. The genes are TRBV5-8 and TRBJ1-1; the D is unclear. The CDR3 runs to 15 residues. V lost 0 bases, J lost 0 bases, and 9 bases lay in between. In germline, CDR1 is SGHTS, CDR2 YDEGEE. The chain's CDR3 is CASSLAGSVNTEAFF. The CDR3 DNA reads TGTGCCAGCAGCTTGGCGGGTAGCGTGAACACTGAAGCTTTCTTT.

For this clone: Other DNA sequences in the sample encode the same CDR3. The CDR3 nucleotides read TGTGCCAGCAGCTTAAGCGCCGGGGAGCTGTTTTTT. Protein sequence: CASSLSAGELFF. V gene TRBV7-9 combines with J gene TRBJ2-2; D gene uncertain. Trimming pared 2 bases from V and 6 bases from J, leaving 4 bases between. The germline gives CDR1 SEHNR, CDR2 FQNEAQ (reference sequence). The CDR3 extends over 12 amino acids.

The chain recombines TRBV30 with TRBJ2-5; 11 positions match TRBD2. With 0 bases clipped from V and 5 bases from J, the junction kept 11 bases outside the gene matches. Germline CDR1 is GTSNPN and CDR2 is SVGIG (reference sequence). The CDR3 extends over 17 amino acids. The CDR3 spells CAWSVEVAGGPRETQYF. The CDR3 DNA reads TGTGCCTGGAGTGTGGAAGTAGCGGGAGGGCCCCGGGAGACCCAGTACTTC.

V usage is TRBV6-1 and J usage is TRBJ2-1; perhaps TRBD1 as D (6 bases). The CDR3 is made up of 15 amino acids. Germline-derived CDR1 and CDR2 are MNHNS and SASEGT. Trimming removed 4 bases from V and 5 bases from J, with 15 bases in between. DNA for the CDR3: TGTGCCAGCAGTGGAGCCCCAGGGGCCGACAATGAGCAGTTCTTC. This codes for CASSGAPGADNEQFF.

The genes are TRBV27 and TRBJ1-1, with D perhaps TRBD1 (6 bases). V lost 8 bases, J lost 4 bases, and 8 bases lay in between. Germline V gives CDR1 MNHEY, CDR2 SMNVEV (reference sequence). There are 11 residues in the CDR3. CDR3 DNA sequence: TGTGCCAGCCTCAGGGGCACTGAAGCTTTCTTT. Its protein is CASLRGTEAFF.

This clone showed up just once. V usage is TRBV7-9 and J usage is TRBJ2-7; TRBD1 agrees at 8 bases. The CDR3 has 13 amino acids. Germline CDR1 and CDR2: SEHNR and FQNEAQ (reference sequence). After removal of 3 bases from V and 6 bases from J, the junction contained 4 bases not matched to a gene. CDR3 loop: CASSFDRGAEQYF. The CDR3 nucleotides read TGTGCCAGCAGCTTTGACAGGGGAGCCGAGCAGTACTTC.

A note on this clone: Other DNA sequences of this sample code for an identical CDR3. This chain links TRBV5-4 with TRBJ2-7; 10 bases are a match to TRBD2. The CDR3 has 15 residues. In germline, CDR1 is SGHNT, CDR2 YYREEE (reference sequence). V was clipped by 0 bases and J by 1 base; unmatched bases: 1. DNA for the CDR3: TGTGCCAGCAGCTTGGGGACTAGCGGATCCTACGAGCAGTACTTC. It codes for CASSLGTSGSYEQYF.

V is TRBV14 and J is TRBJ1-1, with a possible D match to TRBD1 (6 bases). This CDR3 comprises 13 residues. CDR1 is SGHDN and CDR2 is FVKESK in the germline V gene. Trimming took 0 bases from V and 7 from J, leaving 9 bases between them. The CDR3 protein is CASSQDSDSEAFF. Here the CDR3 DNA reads TGTGCCAGCAGCCAAGATTCGGACAGTGAAGCTTTCTTT.

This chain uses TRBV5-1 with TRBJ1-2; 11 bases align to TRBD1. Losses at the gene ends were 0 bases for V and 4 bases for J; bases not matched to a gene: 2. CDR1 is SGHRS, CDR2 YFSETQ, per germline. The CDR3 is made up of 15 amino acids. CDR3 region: CASSLGTGGFYGYTF. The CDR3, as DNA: TGCGCCAGCAGCTTGGGGACAGGGGGCTTCTATGGCTACACCTTC.

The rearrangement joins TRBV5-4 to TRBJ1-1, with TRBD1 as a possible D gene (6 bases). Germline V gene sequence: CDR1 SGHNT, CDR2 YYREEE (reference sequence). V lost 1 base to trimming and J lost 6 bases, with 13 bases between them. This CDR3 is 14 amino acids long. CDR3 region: CASSLTGLSSEAFF. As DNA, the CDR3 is TGTGCCAGCAGCTTGACAGGGCTCAGCTCTGAAGCTTTCTTT.

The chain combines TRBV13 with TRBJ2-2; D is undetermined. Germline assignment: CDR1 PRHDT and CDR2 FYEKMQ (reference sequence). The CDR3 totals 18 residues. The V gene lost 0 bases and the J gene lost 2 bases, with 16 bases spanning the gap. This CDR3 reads CASSLGLVRGYNTGELFF. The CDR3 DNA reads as TGTGCCAGCAGCTTAGGCTTGGTTAGAGGTTATAACACCGGGGAGCTGTTTTTT. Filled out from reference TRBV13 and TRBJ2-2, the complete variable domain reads AAGVIQSPRHLIKEKRETATLKCYPIPRHDTVYWYQQGPGQDPQFLISFYEKMQSDKGSIPDRFSAQQFSDYHSELNMSSLELGDSALYFCASSLGLVRGYNTGELFFGEGSRLTVL.

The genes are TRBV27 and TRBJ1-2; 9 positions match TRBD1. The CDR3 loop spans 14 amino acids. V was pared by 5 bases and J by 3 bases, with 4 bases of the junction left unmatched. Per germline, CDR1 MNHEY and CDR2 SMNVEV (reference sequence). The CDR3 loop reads CASSPGTGYYGYTF. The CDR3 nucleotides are TGTGCCAGCAGTCCCGGGACAGGGTACTATGGCTACACCTTC.

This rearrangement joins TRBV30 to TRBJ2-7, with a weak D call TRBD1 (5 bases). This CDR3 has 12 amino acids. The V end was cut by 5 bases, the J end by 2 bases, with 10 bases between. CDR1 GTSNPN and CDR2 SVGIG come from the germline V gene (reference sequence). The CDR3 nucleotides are TGTGCCTGGGGGGCAAGCACCTACGAGCAGTACTTC. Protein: CAWGASTYEQYF. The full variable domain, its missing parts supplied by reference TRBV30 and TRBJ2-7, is SQTIHQWPATLVQPVGSPLSLECTVEGTSNPNLYWYRQAAGRGLQLLFYSVGIGQISSEVPQNLSASRPQDRQFILSSKKLLLSDSGFYLCAWGASTYEQYFGPGTRLTVT.

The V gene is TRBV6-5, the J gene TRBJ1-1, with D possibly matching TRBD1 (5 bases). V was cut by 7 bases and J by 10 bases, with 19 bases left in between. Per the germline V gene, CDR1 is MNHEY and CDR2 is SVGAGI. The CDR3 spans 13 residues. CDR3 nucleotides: TGTGCCAGCACACCAACGGGGGAGCAGGGAGCTTTCTTT. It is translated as CASTPTGEQGAFF.

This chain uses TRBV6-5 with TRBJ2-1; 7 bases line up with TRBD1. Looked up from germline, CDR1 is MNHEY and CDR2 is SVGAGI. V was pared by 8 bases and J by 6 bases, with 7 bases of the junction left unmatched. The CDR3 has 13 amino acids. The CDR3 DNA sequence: TGTGCCAGCTCGCCAGGGGGTAGCAATGAGCAGTTCTTC. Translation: CASSPGGSNEQFF.

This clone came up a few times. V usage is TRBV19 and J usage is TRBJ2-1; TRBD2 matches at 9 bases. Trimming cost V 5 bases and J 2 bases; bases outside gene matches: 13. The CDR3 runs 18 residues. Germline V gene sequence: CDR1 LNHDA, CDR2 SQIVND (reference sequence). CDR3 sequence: CASSPRGSGRRAYNEQFF. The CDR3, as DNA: TGTGCCAGTAGTCCCCGGGGGAGCGGGAGGAGGGCCTACAATGAGCAGTTCTTC.

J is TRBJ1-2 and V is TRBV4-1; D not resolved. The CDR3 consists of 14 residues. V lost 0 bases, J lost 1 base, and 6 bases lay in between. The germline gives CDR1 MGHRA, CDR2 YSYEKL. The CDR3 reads CASSQDSINYGYTF. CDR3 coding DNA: TGCGCCAGCAGCCAAGATAGTATTAACTATGGCTACACCTTC.

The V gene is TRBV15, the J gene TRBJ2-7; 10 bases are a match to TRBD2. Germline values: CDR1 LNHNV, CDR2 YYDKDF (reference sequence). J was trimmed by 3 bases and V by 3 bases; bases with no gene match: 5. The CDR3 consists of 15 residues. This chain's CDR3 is CATSSRLAGVYEQYF. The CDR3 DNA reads TGTGCCACCAGCAGTCGACTAGCGGGCGTCTACGAGCAGTACTTC.

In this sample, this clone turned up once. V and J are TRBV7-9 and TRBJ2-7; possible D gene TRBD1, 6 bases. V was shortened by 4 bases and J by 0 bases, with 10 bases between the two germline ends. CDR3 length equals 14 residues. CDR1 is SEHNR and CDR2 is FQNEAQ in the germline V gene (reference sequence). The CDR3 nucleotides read TGTGCCAGCAGCTGGGGGACAATCTCCTACGAGCAGTACTTC. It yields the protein CASSWGTISYEQYF.

CDR3 nucleotides: TGTGCCAGCAGTGAACTCAGGGCCGGGGAGCTGTTTTTT. Translating it yields CASSELRAGELFF. The rearrangement uses TRBV6-1 and TRBJ2-2, with D perhaps TRBD1 (5 bases). The CDR3 is 13 amino acids. Germline V CDR1 and CDR2: MNHNS, SASEGT. V was trimmed by 2 bases and J by 6 bases, leaving 7 bases between them.

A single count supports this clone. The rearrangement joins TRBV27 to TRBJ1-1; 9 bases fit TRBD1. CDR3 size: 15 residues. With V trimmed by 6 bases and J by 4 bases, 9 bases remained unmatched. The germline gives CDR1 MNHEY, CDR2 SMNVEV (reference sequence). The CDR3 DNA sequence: TGTGCCAGCAGACTGGACAGGGGATTAGGCACTGAAGCTTTCTTT. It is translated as CASRLDRGLGTEAFF.